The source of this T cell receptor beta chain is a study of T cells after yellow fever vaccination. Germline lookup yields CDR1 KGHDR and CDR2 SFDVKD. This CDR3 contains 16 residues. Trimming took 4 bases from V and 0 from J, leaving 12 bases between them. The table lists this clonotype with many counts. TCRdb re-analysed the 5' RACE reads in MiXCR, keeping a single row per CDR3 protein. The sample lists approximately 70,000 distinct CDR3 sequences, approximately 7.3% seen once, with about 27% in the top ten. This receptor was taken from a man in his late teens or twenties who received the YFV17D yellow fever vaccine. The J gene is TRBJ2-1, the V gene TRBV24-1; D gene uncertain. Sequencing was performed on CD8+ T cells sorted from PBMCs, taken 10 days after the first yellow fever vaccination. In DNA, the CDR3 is TGTGCCACCAGTGACCCCAGGTATAGCTCCTACAATGAGCAGTTCTTC. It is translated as CATSDPRYSSYNEQFF.